This T cell receptor (beta chain) was recorded in a study of T cell responses to AZD1222 COVID-19 vaccine. There are 17 residues in the CDR3. The protocol was immunoSEQ multiplex PCR, while the TCRdb copy is restricted to in-frame clones and leaves out a portion. Of about 110,000 clones listed, 75% to 90% are singletons. Note on this clone: Its antigen is not identified.

Study findings and constraints: CD4 TCRs linked to vaccination spanned spike, dominating at 160-218 and 743-854. Spike-specific TCR breadth rose after two AZD1222 doses, and depth rose as well.

This chain connects TRBV21-1 to TRBJ1-4. TRBV21-1 is a listed pseudogene. The sample was peripheral blood, taken on day 0 of AZD1222 vaccination. This receptor was identified in an adult in good health. The CDR3 here is CASSKDGGELSNEKLFF. The CDR3 DNA is TGTGCCAGCAGCAAAGACGGAGGGGAACTATCTAATGAAAAACTGTTTTTT.